This T cell receptor beta chain was retrieved from a study of cytomegalovirus exposure and HLA in healthy donors. Germline CDR1 is SNHLY and CDR2 is FYNNEI. The CDR3 has 15 residues. After removal of 2 bases from V and 1 base from J, the junction contained 2 bases not matched to a gene. About this clone: As yet, its antigen is unknown.

Measured with immunoSEQ multiplex PCR; TCRdb has only the in-frame clones, and not every one. The sample records 130,000 to 150,000 clones, around 89% being singletons. The study's findings and limits: It was approximately 150 TCR beta chains that were listed as cytomegalovirus-associated. There were a few CMV-associated chains whose specificity for CMV antigens was confirmed in vitro. Rarity held for most TCR sequences, but there were some public TCRs that occurred in many donors.

The chain employs TRBV2 and TRBJ2-4; 7 bases match TRBD1. Specimen: PBMCs. The source of this sequence is a woman in her twenties or thirties in good health and CMV-seropositive. In DNA form, the CDR3 reads TGTGCCAGCAGTGAACAGGGGGTGGCCAAAAACATTCAGTACTTC. It encodes CASSEQGVAKNIQYF.